This section outlines one T cell receptor (beta chain) sequence together with its context. Its antigen remains unidentified. Possible read error: a much larger clone is one base away. Bulk tissue was left unsorted, and RNA and DNA were co-extracted from about 19-30 mg of it. Chronic HBV infection, which was untreated, was present in the patients. Starting from roughly 540 ng of total RNA, TCR beta cDNA was produced with a primer in the constant region. Slightly modified ARM-PCR served as the procedure for the TCR beta libraries. These libraries came from three rounds of nested multiplex PCR. The first two PCR rounds used TRBV1-TRBV30 primers with a Cbeta primer, 9 to 10 cycles each. TCRdb called the multiplex PCR reads again in MiXCR, with one record for every CDR3 protein. The sample shows roughly 30,000 distinct CDR3 sequences, 60% to 80% of them seen only once. Germline loops: CDR1 LGHNA, CDR2 YNFKEQ. The CDR3 extends over 17 amino acids. Between the trimmed V and J ends, which lost 5 bases and 2 bases, there was a span of 22 bases.

The sample belongs to a study of tumor-infiltrating lymphocytes in primary liver carcinoma. Study-wide context: Stage T1-T3 N0M0 tumors spanned roughly 4 to 10 cm. Study-wide points: Tumor region pairs overlapped more than did tumor-adjacent and tumor-blood pairs.

Specimen: liver tumor tissue from sampling region 3. Regarding subset: tumor region T3, left-lateral pole. J is TRBJ2-7 and V is TRBV4-2; D may be TRBD2 (5 bases). The sequence came from a woman in her twenties or thirties with primary liver carcinoma and hepatitis B virus infection. This chain's CDR3 is CASSSWIASSGTYEQYF. CDR3 bases: TGTGCCAGCAGCTCCTGGATAGCTAGCAGTGGGACCTACGAGCAGTACTTC.